The T cell receptor beta chain under discussion was sequenced for a study of CD8 T cells in Susac syndrome. V was pared by 6 bases and J by 3 bases, with 15 bases between. Germline assignment: CDR1 MDHEN and CDR2 SYDVKM. There are 15 residues in the CDR3. An amount of RNA that ranged from roughly 0.45 to 1 ug was reverse transcribed with random hexamers. Coverage of TCR beta CDR3 amplification by immunoSEQ multiplex PCR extended to 54 Vbeta and 13 Jbeta. TCRdb passed the immunoSEQ multiplex PCR reads through MiXCR, listing each CDR3 protein once. The data show around 130,000 distinct CDR3 sequences, 90% to 95% seen once.

The source is a human donor with multiple sclerosis. Sequencing was performed on CD4+ T cells from PBMCs. This chain links TRBV28 with TRBJ1-5; D perhaps matches TRBD1 (6 bases). The DNA of the CDR3 is TGTGCCAGCAGCTTACTCACAGGGCCCAATCAGCCCCAGCATTTT. It codes for CASSLLTGPNQPQHF.